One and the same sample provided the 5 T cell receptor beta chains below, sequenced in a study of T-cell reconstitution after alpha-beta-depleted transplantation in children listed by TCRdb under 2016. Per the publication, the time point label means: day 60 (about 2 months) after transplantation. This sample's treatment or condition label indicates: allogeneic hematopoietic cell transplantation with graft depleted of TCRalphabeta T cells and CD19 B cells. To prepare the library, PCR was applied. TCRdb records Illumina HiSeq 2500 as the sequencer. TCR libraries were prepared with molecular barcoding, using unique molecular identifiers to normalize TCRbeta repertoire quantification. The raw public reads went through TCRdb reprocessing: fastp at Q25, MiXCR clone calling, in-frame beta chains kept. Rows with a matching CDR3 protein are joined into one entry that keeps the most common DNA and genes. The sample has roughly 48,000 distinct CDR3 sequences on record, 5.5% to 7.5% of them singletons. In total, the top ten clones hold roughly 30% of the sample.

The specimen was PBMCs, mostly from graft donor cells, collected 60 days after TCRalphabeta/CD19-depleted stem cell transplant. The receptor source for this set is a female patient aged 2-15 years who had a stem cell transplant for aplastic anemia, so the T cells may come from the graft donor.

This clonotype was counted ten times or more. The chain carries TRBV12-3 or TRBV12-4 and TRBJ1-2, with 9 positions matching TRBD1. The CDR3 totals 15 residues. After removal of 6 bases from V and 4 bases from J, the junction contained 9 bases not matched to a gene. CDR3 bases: TGTGCCAGCAGCCGGATGATGACAGGGGGCTATGGCTACACCTTC. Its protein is CASSRMMTGGYGYTF.

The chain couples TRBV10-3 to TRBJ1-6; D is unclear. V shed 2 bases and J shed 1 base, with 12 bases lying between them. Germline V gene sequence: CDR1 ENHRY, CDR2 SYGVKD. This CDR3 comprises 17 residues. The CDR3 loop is CAISEPQPGSYNSPLHF. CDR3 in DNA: TGTGCCATCAGTGAGCCCCAGCCGGGGTCCTATAATTCACCCCTCCACTTT.

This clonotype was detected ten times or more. As DNA, the CDR3 is TGTGCCAGCAGCCCGGACAGGGGCCTTGCAACTAATGAAAAACTGTTTTTT. Its translation is CASSPDRGLATNEKLFF. The V call is TRBV7-9, the J call TRBJ1-4, with 9 bases that match TRBD1. From germline, CDR1 is SEHNR and CDR2 FQNEAQ (reference sequence). This CDR3 comprises 17 residues. The junction had 7 bases not matched to a gene; V was cut back by 5 bases and J by 0 bases.

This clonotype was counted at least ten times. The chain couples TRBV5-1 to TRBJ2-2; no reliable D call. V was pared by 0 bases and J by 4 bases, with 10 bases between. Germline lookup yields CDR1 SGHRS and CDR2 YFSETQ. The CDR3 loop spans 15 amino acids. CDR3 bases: TGCGCCAGCAGCTTGGGGTCTCCGATCACCGGGGAGCTGTTTTTT. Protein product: CASSLGSPITGELFF. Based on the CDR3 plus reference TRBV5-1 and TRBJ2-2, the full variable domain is KAGVTQTPRYLIKTRGQQVTLSCSPISGHRSVSWYQQTPGQGLQFLFEYFSETQRNKGNFPGRFSGRQFSNSRSEMNVSTLELGDSALYLCASSLGSPITGELFFGEGSRLTVL.

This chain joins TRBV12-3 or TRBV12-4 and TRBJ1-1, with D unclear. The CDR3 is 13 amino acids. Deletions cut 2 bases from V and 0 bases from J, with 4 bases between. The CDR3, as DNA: TGTGCCAGCAGTTTAATTTTGAACACTGAAGCTTTCTTT. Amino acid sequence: CASSLILNTEAFF.